The 14 T cell receptor beta chains given below trace back to one sample, sequenced in a study of blood T cell repertoires in COVID-19. TCRdb keeps only in-frame clones here, not all; method: immunoSEQ multiplex PCR. The profile covers approximately 240,000 clones, with 87% appearing a single time and about 6% taken by the ten largest. Sequencing was done on a sample of PBMCs or T cells enriched from blood (not recorded which). These receptors were collected from a woman aged 25 to 45 with acute COVID-19.

The chain is built from TRBV12-5 and TRBJ2-7; 8 bases agree with TRBD1. CDR3 length equals 14 residues. Germline V gene lookup returns CDR1 LGHNT and CDR2 FRNRAP. The junction had 6 bases not matched to a gene; V was cut back by 2 bases and J by 6 bases. The CDR3 bases are TGTGCTAGTGGTTTGTCCACAGGGGGTGGCGAGCAGTACTTC. The encoded protein is CASGLSTGGGEQYF.

V usage is TRBV7-2 and J usage is TRBJ1-2, with D possibly matching TRBD1 (6 bases). The ends were cut back, 5 bases at V and 3 bases at J, with 10 bases in the middle. The CDR3 contains 13 residues. Germline V gene sequence: CDR1 SGHTA, CDR2 FQGNSA. The CDR3, as DNA: TGTGCCAGCAGCAACAGGGCGGACTATGGCTACACCTTC. This translates into CASSNRADYGYTF.

V gene TRBV29-1 combines with J gene TRBJ2-3; TRBD2 matches at 8 bases. The CDR3 covers 18 residues. V was pared by 4 bases and J by 0 bases, with 15 bases of the junction left unmatched. The germline V gene encodes CDR1 SQVTM and CDR2 ANQGSEA. This CDR3 reads CSVVSLAGGGSSTDTQYF. In DNA form, the CDR3 reads TGCAGCGTTGTCTCCCTCGCAGGCGGGGGGTCTAGCACAGATACGCAGTATTTT.

This clone was counted between two and nine times. The chain has TRBV2 and TRBJ1-6; a weak D match, TRBD1 (6 bases). The CDR3 length is 15 residues. Germline CDR1 and CDR2: SNHLY and FYNNEI. Between the trimmed V and J ends, which lost 0 bases and 10 bases, there was a span of 13 bases. In nucleotides, the CDR3 is TGTGCCAGCAGTGAAGCGGCAGGGGCCCGATCACCCCTCCACTTT. It translates to CASSEAAGARSPLHF.

CDR3 sequence reads: CATSDPGQGDNEQFF. In DNA, the CDR3 is TGTGCCACCAGTGACCCGGGACAGGGAGACAATGAGCAGTTCTTC. V is TRBV24-1 and J is TRBJ2-1, with 9 bases lining up with TRBD1. The CDR3 spans 15 residues. The V gene's germline CDR1 is KGHDR and CDR2 SFDVKD. V shed 4 bases, J shed 5 bases, and the junction held 5 bases outside the gene matches.

This clone was found a few times. The rearrangement links TRBV3-1 (or the pseudogene TRBV3-2) to TRBJ1-2, with 10 bases aligning to TRBD1. In germline, CDR1 is LGHDT, CDR2 YNNKEL (reference sequence). The CDR3 loop spans 12 amino acids. After removal of 8 bases from V and 8 bases from J, the junction contained 5 bases not matched to a gene. The CDR3 loop is CASSGTGDGYTF. CDR3 in DNA: TGTGCCAGCTCCGGGACAGGGGACGGCTACACCTTC.

The rearrangement links TRBV2 to TRBJ2-7; 11 bases line up with TRBD1. The germline CDR1 and CDR2 sequences are SNHLY and FYNNEI. The J segment lost 4 bases and the V segment lost 6 bases, leaving 11 bases of the junction unmatched. The CDR3 is 16 amino acids. This chain's CDR3 is CASSGPWTGGVYEQYF. DNA for the CDR3: TGTGCCAGCAGCGGACCCTGGACAGGGGGCGTTTACGAGCAGTACTTC.

CDR3 DNA: TGTGCCAGCAGATCCGGGACTAGCGCCTACGAGCAGTACTTC. It encodes CASRSGTSAYEQYF. The chain joins TRBV6-5 to TRBJ2-7; 10 nucleotides line up with TRBD2. J was trimmed by 2 bases and V by 6 bases; bases with no gene match: 4. The CDR3 extends over 14 amino acids. In germline, CDR1 is MNHEY, CDR2 SVGAGI.

This sequence joins TRBV4-1 and TRBJ2-1, with TRBD2 matching over 11 bases. This CDR3 is 15 amino acids long. V was pared by 3 bases and J by 5 bases, with 3 bases of the junction left unmatched. Germline assignment: CDR1 MGHRA and CDR2 YSYEKL. The CDR3 coding sequence is TGCGCCAGCAGCCATACTAGCGGGAGCAACAATGAGCAGTTCTTC. Residues: CASSHTSGSNNEQFF.

V is TRBV5-1 and J is TRBJ1-4; D may be TRBD1 (5 bases). Germline V gene data show CDR1 as SGHRS and CDR2 as YFSETQ. There are 15 residues in the CDR3. V dropped 0 bases and J dropped 7 bases, with 13 bases sitting between them. The CDR3 sequence is CASSLGGGEGEKLFF. DNA for the CDR3: TGCGCCAGCAGCTTGGGCGGGGGGGAAGGTGAAAAACTGTTTTTT.

The rearrangement uses TRBV15 and TRBJ1-4; a possible D gene is TRBD1 (5 bases). With 1 base removed from V and 0 bases from J, the gap between germline ends came to 12 bases. The CDR3 extends over 17 amino acids. Per germline, CDR1 LNHNV and CDR2 YYDKDF (reference sequence). CDR3 sequence (DNA): TGTGCCACCAGCAGAGGCGGGACGGTTGCAACTAATGAAAAACTGTTTTTT. Translating gives CATSRGGTVATNEKLFF.

The J gene is TRBJ1-2, the V gene TRBV11-1, with 7 bases identical to TRBD1. Losses at the gene ends were 5 bases for V and 5 bases for J; bases not matched to a gene: 5. The CDR3 runs to 13 residues. The V gene's germline CDR1 is SGHAT and CDR2 FQDESV (reference sequence). CDR3 DNA sequence: TGTGCCAGCAGCCAAGGGACAGATTATGGCTACACCTTC. Translating gives CASSQGTDYGYTF.

J is TRBJ1-1 and V is TRBV7-9, with 7 nucleotides matching TRBD1. The CDR3 has 15 amino acids. From germline, CDR1 is SEHNR and CDR2 FQNEAQ (reference sequence). V lost 4 bases and J lost 0; bases outside the gene matches: 5. The CDR3 region has the DNA TGTGCCAGCAGCTCAATACAGGGGCTGAACACTGAAGCTTTCTTT. It specifies CASSSIQGLNTEAFF.

The table lists this clone with a count of one. V gene TRBV29-1 combines with J gene TRBJ2-5; a possible D gene is TRBD1 (5 bases). Germline V gives CDR1 SQVTM, CDR2 ANQGSEA. This CDR3 has 13 amino acids. The germline V and J ends were trimmed by 5 bases and 2 bases, with 12 bases remaining between them. CDR3 DNA sequence: TGCAGCGTTAGCCCAGGGCGACAAGAGACCCAGTACTTC. The encoded protein is CSVSPGRQETQYF. Drawing the rest from reference TRBV29-1 and TRBJ2-5, the complete variable domain is SAVISQKPSRDICQRGTSLTIQCQVDSQVTMMFWYRQQPGQSLTLIATANQGSEATYESGFVIDKFPISRPNLTFSTLTVSNMSPEDSSIYLCSVSPGRQETQYFGPGTRLLVL.